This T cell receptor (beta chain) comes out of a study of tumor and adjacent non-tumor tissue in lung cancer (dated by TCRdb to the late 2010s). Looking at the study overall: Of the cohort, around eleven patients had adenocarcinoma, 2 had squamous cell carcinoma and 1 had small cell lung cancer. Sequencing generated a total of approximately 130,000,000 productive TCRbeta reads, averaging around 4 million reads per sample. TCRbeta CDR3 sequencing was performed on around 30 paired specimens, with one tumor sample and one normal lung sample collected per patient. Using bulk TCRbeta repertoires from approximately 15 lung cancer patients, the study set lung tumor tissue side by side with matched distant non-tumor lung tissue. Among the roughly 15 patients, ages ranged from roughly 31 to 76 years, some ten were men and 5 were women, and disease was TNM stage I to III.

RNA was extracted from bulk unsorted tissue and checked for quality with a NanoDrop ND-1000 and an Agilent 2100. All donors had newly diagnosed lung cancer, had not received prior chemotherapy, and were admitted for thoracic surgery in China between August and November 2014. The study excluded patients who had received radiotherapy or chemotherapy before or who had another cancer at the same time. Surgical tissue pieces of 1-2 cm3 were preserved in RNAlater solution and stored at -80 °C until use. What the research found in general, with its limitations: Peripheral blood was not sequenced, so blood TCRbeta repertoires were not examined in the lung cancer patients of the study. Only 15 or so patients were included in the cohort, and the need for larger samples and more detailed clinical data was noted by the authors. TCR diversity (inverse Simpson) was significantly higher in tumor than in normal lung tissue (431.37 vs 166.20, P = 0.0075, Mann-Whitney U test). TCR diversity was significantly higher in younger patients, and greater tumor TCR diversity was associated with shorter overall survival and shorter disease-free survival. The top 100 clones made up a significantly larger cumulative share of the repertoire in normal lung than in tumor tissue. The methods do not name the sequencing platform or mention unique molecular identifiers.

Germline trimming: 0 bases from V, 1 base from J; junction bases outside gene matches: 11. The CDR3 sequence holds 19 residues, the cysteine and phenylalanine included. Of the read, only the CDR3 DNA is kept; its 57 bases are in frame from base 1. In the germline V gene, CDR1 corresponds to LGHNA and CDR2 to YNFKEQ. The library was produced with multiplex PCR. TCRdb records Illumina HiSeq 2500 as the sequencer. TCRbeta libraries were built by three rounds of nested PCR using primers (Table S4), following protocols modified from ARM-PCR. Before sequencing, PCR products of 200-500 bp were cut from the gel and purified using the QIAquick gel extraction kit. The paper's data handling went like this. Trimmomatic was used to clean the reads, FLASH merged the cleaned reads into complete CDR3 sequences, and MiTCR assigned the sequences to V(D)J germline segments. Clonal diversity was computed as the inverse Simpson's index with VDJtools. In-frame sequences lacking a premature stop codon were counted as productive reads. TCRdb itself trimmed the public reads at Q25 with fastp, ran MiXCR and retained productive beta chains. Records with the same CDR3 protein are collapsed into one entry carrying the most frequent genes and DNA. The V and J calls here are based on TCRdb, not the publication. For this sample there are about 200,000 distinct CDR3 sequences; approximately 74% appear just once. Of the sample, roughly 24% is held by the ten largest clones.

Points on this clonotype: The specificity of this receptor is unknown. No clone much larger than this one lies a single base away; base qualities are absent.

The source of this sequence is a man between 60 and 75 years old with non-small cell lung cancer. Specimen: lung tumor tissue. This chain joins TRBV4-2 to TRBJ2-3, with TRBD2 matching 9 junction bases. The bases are TGTGCCAGCAGCCAAGATCCCCTAGCGGGATCCCTCGGCACAGATACGCAGTATTTT. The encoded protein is CASSQDPLAGSLGTDTQYF.